This T cell receptor beta chain is drawn from a study of blood T cell repertoires in COVID-19. Sequencing was performed with immunoSEQ multiplex PCR; in TCRdb, only in-frame clones are kept and a portion is missing. Seen here are 200,000 to 300,000 clones, approximately 86% observed once, and the top ten hold about 2.7%. The CDR3 is 12 residues long. J was trimmed by 8 bases and V by 8 bases; bases with no gene match: 7. Germline CDR1 SNHLY, CDR2 FYNNEI. The sequence was collected from a woman aged 18 to 35 who had recovered from COVID-19. Material for sequencing was PBMCs or T cells enriched from blood (not recorded which). The chain links TRBV2 to TRBJ1-2; 8 bases fit TRBD1. The CDR3 coding sequence is TGTGCCAGCTTGACAGGGGCCGGGGGCTACACCTTC. Amino acid sequence: CASLTGAGGYTF.